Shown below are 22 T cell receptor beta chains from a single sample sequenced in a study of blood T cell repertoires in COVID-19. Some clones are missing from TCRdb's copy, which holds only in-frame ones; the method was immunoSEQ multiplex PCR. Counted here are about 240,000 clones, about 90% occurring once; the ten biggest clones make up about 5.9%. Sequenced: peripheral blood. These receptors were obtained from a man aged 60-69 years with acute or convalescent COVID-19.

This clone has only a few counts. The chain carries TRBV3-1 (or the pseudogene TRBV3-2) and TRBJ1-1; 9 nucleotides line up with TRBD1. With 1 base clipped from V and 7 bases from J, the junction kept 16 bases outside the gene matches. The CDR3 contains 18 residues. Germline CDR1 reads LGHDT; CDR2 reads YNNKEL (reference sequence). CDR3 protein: CASSQVGWGQGSNGEAFF. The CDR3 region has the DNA TGTGCCAGCAGCCAAGTAGGTTGGGGACAGGGCAGTAATGGTGAAGCTTTCTTT.

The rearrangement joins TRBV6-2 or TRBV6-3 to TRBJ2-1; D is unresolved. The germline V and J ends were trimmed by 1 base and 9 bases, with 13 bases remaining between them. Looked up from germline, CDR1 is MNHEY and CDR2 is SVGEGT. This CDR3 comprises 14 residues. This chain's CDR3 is CASSYLTSDTEQFF. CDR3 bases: TGTGCCAGCAGTTACTTAACTTCAGACACTGAGCAGTTCTTC.

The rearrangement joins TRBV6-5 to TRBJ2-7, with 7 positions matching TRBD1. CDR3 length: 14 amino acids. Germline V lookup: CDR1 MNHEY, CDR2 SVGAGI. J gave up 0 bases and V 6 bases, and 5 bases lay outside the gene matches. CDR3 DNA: TGTGCCAGCAGACAAGGGGACAGCTCCTACGAGCAGTACTTC. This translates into CASRQGDSSYEQYF.

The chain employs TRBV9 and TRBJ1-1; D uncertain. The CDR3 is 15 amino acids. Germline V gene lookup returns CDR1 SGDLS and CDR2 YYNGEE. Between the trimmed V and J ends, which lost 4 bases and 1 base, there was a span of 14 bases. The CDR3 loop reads CASSRGGQENTEAFF. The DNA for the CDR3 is TGTGCCAGCAGCCGAGGAGGGCAGGAGAACACTGAAGCTTTCTTT.

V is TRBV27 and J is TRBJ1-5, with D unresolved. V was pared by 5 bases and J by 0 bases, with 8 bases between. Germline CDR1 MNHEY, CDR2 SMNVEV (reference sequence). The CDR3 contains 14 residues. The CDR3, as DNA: TGTGCCAGCAGTCCACTCTATAGCAATCAGCCCCAGCATTTT. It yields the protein CASSPLYSNQPQHF.

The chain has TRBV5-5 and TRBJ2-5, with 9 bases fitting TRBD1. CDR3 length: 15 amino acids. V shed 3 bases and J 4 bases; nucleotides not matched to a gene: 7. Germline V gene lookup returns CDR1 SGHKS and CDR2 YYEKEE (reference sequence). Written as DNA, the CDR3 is TGTGCCAGCAGCTCCGGGACAGGGCCACCAGAGACCCAGTACTTC. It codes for CASSSGTGPPETQYF.

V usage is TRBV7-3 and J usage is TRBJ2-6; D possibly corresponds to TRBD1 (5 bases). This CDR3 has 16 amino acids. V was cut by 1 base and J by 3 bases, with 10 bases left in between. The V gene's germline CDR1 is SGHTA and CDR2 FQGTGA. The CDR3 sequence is CASSLSAGRGANVLTF. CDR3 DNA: TGTGCCAGCAGCTTAAGTGCAGGGCGTGGGGCCAACGTCCTGACTTTC.

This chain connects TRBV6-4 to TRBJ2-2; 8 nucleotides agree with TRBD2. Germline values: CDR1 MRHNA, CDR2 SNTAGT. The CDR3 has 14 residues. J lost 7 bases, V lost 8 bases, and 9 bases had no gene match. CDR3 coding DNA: TGTGCCAGCTCCCTAAGCGGGAGAAACGGGGAGCTGTTTTTT. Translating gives CASSLSGRNGELFF.

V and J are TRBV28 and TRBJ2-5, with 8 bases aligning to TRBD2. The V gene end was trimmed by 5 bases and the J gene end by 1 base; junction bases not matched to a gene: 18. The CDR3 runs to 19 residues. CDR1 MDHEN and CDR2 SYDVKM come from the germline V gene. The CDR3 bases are TGTGCCAGCAGTATTTTCCCAATAGGGGCGGGAGGCCTCCAAGAGACCCAGTACTTC. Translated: CASSIFPIGAGGLQETQYF.

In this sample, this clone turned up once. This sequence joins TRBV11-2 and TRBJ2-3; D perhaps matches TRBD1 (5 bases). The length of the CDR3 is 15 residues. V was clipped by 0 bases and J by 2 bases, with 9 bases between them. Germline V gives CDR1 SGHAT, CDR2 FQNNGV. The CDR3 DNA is TGTGCCAGCAGCTTAGACCCAGGGTCCACAGATACGCAGTATTTT. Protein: CASSLDPGSTDTQYF.

The CDR3 spells CASSPSLGDPEGNEQFF. The DNA of the CDR3 is TGTGCCAGCTCACCCTCCCTGGGCGACCCAGAAGGCAATGAGCAGTTCTTC. The chain employs TRBV18 and TRBJ2-1; D not resolved. The V end was cut by 3 bases, the J end by 6 bases, with 21 bases between. The germline CDR1 and CDR2 sequences are KGHSH and LQKENI. This CDR3 has 17 residues.

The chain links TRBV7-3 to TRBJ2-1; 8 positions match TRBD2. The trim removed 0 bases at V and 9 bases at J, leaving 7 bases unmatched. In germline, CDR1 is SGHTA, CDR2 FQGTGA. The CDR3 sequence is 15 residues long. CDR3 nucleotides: TGTGCCAGCAGCTTAACTAGCGGGACTCAGGGTGAGCAGTTCTTC. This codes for CASSLTSGTQGEQFF.

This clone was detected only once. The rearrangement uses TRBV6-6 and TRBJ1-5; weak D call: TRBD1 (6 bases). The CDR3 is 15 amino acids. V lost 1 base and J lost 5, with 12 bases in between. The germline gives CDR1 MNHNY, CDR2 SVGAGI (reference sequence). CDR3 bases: TGTGCCAGCAGTTACTTATCCCCAGGGGATCAGCCCCAGCATTTT. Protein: CASSYLSPGDQPQHF.

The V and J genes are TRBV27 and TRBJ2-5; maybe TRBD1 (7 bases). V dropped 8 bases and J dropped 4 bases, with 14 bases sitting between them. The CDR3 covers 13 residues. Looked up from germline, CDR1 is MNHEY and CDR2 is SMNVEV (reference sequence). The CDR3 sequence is CASGYQGGETQYF. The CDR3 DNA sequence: TGTGCCAGCGGCTACCAGGGGGGAGAGACCCAGTACTTC.

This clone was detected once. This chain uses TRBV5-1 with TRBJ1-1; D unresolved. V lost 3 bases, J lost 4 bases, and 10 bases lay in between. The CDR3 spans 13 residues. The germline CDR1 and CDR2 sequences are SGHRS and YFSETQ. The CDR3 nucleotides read TGCGCCAGCAGCTCGAGTGCTGCCACTGAAGCTTTCTTT. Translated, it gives CASSSSAATEAFF.

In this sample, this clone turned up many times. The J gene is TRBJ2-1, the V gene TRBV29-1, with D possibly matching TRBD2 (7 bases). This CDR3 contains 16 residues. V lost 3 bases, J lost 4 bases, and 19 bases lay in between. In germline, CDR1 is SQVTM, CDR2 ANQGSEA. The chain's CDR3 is CSVDGGGGGHYNEQFF. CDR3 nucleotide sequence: TGCAGCGTTGACGGCGGGGGAGGGGGACATTACAATGAGCAGTTCTTC.

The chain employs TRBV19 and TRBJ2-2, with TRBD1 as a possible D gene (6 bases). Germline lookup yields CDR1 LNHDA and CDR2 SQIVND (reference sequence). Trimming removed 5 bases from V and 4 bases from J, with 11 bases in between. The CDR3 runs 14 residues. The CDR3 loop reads CASSLAGVTGELFF. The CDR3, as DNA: TGTGCCAGTAGTCTCGCAGGGGTCACCGGGGAGCTGTTTTTT.

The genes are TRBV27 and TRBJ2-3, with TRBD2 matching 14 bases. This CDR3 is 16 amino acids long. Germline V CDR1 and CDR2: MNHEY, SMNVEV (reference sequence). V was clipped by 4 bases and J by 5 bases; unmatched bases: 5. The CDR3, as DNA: TGTGCCAGCAGTTCGCGACTAGCGGGAGGGTTAGATACGCAGTATTTT. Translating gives CASSSRLAGGLDTQYF.

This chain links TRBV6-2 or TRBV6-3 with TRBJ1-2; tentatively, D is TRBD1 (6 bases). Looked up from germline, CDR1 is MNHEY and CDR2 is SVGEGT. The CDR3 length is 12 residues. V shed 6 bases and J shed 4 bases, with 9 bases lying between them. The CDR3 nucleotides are TGTGCCAGCAGCCTGGACAGCTATGGCTACACCTTC. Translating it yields CASSLDSYGYTF.

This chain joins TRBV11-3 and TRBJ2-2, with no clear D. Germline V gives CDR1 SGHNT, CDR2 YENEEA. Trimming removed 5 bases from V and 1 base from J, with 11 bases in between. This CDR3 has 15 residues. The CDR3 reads CASSRLPLNTGELFF. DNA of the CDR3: TGTGCCAGCAGCCGACTCCCTTTGAACACCGGGGAGCTGTTTTTT.

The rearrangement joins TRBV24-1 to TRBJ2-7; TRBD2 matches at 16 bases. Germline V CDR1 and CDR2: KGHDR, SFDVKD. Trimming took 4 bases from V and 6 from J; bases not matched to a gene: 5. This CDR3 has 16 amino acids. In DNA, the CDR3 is TGTGCCACCAGTGACCCGGGACTAGCGGGAGGGCCCGAGCAGTACTTC. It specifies CATSDPGLAGGPEQYF.

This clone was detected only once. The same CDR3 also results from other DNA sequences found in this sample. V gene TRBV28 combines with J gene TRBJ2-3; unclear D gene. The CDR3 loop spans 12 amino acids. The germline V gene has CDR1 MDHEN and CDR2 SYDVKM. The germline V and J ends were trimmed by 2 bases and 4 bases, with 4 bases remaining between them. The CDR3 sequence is CASSLRADTQYF. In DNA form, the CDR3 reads TGTGCCAGCAGTTTAAGAGCAGATACGCAGTATTTT.